What follows describes a single T cell receptor (beta chain). The entry originates in a study of blood T cell repertoires in COVID-19. Sequencing used immunoSEQ multiplex PCR; TCRdb keeps in-frame clones, though not all of them. The sample shows hundreds of thousands of clones, about 83% of them seen only once. Sequences were obtained from PBMCs or T cells enriched from blood (not recorded which). The receptor's source is a woman aged 50 to 65 who had recovered from COVID-19.

In DNA, the CDR3 is TGTGCCAGCAGTTACTCACAGGAGACCTACGAGCAGTACTTC. It is translated as CASSYSQETYEQYF. The chain is built from TRBV6-5 and TRBJ2-7; D may be TRBD1 (5 bases). CDR3 length: 14 amino acids. V shed 0 bases and J shed 2 bases, with 8 bases lying between them. CDR1 MNHEY and CDR2 SVGAGI come from the germline V gene.